This TCR beta chain was recorded in a study of molecular identifiers for immune sequencing clone quantification. General observations from the study: Over 97% of effector molecules, but under 1% in naive cells, were held by clones with more than 20 RNA copies. Should identical TCR molecules share a barcode, the sizes of highly expanded clones could be underestimated.

When naive CD8 T cells were sorted, they were gated as CD8+CD4-CCR7+CD45RA+. The length of the CDR3 is 19 residues. Germline V lookup: CDR1 KGHSH, CDR2 LQKENI. After removal of 3 bases from V and 6 bases from J, the junction contained 21 bases not matched to a gene. This clonotype turned up a few times. Antigen specificity is unknown. TCRdb re-derived calls from the PCR reads in MiXCR, one entry per CDR3 protein. The sample lists around 460,000 distinct CDR3 sequences; about 26% were seen once. The rearrangement joins TRBV18 to TRBJ2-3, with 7 bases identical to TRBD1. The clonotype comes from a human donor in good health. Some libraries in this study had Jurkat cell RNA spiked in. Sequences were obtained from naive CD8+ T cells from blood, with Jurkat cell RNA spiked in. This sample's subset: FACS-sorted CD8+CD4-CCR7+CD45RA+ naive T cells. CDR3 in amino acids: CASSPTYQDDRAPFDTQYF. Here the CDR3 DNA reads TGTGCCAGCTCACCCACCTACCAAGACGACAGGGCTCCGTTCGATACGCAGTATTTT.